What follows is one T cell receptor (beta chain) and its context. This clonotype was seen only once. There is no known antigen for this receptor. No base qualities exist here, and no much larger clone lies one base off it. Just one read gives weak support. The library came from PCR. DNA from cultured CD4+ T cells underwent TCR sequencing with the Oncomine TCR Beta short-read assay at the Johns Hopkins FTIC core. The QIAamp micro DNA kit was used to extract genomic DNA from the cultured CD4+ T cells. Oncomine TCR Beta libraries made from cultured CD4+ T cells were pooled using unique dual indexes and sequenced on an Illumina iSeq 100. On the study's bioinformatics: Non-productive sequences were removed, and CDR3s that did not start with C, did not end with F or W, or were shorter than 7 amino acids were discarded. The MANAFEST web application was used to identify antigen-specific clonotypes by comparing peptide-stimulated wells against reference wells and other culture wells. Positive clones required FDR below 0.05, an odds ratio above 5, and productive frequency above 0.1% in at least two of three replicate wells. A clonotype was classed as cross-reactive if the clonotype showed significant expansion both in SARS-CoV-2 spike wells and in at least one common cold coronavirus spike condition. CDR3 homology was assessed with Levenshtein distances (stringdist) and unrooted phylogenetic trees (ape) in R version 3.6.1. The public reads were reanalyzed by TCRdb: fastp trimming at Q25, MiXCR alignment, in-frame beta chains only. When rows share a CDR3 protein, they turn into one entry using the most common DNA and genes. The V and J calls follow TCRdb's processing rather than the paper's. Recorded for this sample are under 6,500 distinct CDR3 sequences; roughly 27% of them occurred a single time. In total, the top ten clones hold approximately 18% of the sample.

The CDR1 and CDR2 encoded by the germline V gene (reference sequence) are LNHDA and SQIVND. Trimming costs V 5 bases and J 0 bases, and their ends lie 11 bases apart. The cysteine opens and the phenylalanine closes a CDR3 of 14 amino acids. The retained sequence is limited to the CDR3, 42 bases, with the frame set at the first base. The sample belongs to a study of vaccination and CD4 T cells after COVID-19 (dated 2022 in TCRdb). As for the study more broadly: The convalescent cohort included six males and four females, with two Hispanic individuals, seven Caucasians, two Asians and one multiracial person. For stimulating the cultures, overlapping spike peptide pools were used, derived from SARS-CoV-2 as well as from the common cold coronaviruses HCoV-NL63, HCoV-OC43 and HCoV-229E. In an earlier paper using these donors, memory CD4+ T cell crossreactivity between SARS-CoV-2 and common cold coronavirus spike proteins was assessed at the TCR clonotype level. As controls, cultures received a CEFX viral epitope pool (the positive control), an HIV-1 Nef peptide pool (the negative control), or no peptide at all. The spike-specific CD4+ TCR repertoire was compared before and after mRNA vaccination in approximately ten COVID-19 convalescent patients and a handful of infection-naive healthy vaccine recipients. Post-vaccine blood samples were obtained a median of approximately 70 days after the second vaccine dose, with a range of about 12 to 241 days. Post-COVID blood samples from convalescent patients were collected a median of around 100 days after diagnosis, with a range of 35 to 161 days. Participants got two doses of the Pfizer-BioNTech BNT162b2 vaccine (n=8) or two doses of the Moderna mRNA-1273 vaccine (n=2).

General findings and caveats noted by the study authors: Among convalescent patients, a median about 90% of the SARS-CoV-2-reactive clones seen after vaccination appeared only after vaccination, which suggests priming specific to the vaccine. The median count of SARS-CoV-2-reactive clonotypes went up from about 23 after infection to 30 to 40 after vaccination, although the change was not significant. Only a relatively small number of convalescent patients were included in the study, and early timepoints following natural infection were not analyzed. Of the vaccine-specific clones in convalescent patients, 304 of 307, or nearly all, reacted only to SARS-CoV-2 spike and did not cross-react with common cold coronaviruses.

The sample's treatment or condition label, in plain terms: approximately 9-day PBMC culture with coronavirus spike peptide pools or control peptides (ViraFEST assay). CD4+ T cells from unexposed donors were collected before the COVID-19 pandemic (2011-2018). The study used the ViraFEST assay, which expanded antigen-specific T cells with peptide pools and then identified expanded clonotypes by TCR sequencing. Each well held more than 1.5 million PBMCs cultured in IMDM containing approximately 5% human AB serum and roughly 9.7 IU/ml IL-2, with roughly 9.2 ug/ml peptide pools added. On days 3 and 7, half of the culture medium was replaced with fresh IL-2-containing medium. Once the cells had been in culture for ten to eleven days, the EasySep CD4+ T cell isolation kit was used to isolate CD4+ T cells by negative selection. As cell number allowed, CD4+ T cells from unexposed donors were tested for reactivity to SARS-CoV-2 S and N and to four common cold coronavirus spike pools. Ficoll-Paque Plus gradient centrifugation was used to isolate PBMCs from whole blood, and the isolated PBMCs were then either used fresh or cryopreserved at -140C. Triplicate wells were generally used for each culture condition. Leukapheresis product for the unexposed donors was bought commercially.

This sequence was found in a human donor in good health. Source material: CD4+ T cells from blood, cultured in vitro. The sequence links TRBV19 to TRBJ2-7, with the D gene possibly TRBD1 or TRBD2, each one fitting 5 bases. CDR3 loop: CASSLTGTSYEQYF. The DNA sequence is as follows: TGTGCCAGTAGTCTTACGGGGACCTCCTACGAGCAGTACTTC.